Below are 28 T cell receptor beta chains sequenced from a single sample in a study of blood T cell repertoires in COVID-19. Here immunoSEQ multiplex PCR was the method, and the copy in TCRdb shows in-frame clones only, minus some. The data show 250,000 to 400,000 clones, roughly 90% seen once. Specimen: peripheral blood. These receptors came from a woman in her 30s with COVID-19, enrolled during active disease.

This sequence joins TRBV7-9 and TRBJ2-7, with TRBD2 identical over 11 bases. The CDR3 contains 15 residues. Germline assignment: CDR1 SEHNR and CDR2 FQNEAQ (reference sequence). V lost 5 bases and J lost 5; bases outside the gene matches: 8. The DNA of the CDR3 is TGTGCCAGCAGCACCCGACTAGCGGGATGGGACGAGCAGTACTTC. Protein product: CASSTRLAGWDEQYF.

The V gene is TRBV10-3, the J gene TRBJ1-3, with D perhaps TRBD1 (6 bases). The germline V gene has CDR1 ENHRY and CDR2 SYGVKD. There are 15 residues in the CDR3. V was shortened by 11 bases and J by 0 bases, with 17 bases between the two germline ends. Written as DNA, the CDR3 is TGTGCCCTAAGCCCCGGGGGGGCCTCTGGAAACACCATATATTTT. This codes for CALSPGGASGNTIYF.

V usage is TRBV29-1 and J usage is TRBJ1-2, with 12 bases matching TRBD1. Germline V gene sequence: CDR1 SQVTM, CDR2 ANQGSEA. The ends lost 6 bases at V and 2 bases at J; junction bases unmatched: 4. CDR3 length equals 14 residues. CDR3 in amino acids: CSVPGTGGNYGYTF. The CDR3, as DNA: TGCAGCGTCCCTGGGACAGGGGGCAACTATGGCTACACCTTC.

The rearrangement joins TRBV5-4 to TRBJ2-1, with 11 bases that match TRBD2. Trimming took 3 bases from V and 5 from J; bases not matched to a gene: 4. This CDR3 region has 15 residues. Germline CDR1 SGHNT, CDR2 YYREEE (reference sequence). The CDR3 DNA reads TGTGCCAGCAGCTCCGGGACTAGCGGTAACAATGAGCAGTTCTTC. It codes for CASSSGTSGNNEQFF.

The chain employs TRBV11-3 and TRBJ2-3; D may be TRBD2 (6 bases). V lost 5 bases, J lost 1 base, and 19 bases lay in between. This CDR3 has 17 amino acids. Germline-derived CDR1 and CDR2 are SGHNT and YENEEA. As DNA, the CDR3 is TGTGCCAGCAGCACGGGACTCACCAGTGAGGGCACAGATACGCAGTATTTT. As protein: CASSTGLTSEGTDTQYF.

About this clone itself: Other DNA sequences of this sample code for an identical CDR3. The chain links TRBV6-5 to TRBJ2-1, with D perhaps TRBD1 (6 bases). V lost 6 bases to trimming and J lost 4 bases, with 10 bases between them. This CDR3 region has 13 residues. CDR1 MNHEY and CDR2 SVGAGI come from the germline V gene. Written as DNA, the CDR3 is TGTGCCAGCAGGCGACAGGATTACAATGAGCAGTTCTTC. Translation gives CASRRQDYNEQFF.

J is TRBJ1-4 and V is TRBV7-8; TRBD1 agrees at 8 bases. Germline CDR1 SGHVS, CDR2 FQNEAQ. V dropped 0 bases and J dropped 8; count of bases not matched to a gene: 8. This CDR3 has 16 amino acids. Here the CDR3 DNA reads TGTGCCAGCAGCTTAGCACAGGGGGAAGAGTGGGAAAAACTGTTTTTT. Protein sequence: CASSLAQGEEWEKLFF.

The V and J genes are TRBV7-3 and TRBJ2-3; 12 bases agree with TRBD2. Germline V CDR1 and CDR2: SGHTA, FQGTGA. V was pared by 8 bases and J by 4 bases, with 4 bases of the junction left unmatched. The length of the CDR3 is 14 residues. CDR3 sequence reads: CASAGTSGSDTQYF. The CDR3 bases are TGTGCCAGCGCCGGGACTAGCGGGTCAGATACGCAGTATTTT.

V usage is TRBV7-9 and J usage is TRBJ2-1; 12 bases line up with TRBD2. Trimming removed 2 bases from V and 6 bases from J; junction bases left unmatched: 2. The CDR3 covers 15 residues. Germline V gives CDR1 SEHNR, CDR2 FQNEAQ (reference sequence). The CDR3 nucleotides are TGTGCCAGCAGCTTAACTAGCGGGAGGATCAATGAGCAGTTCTTC. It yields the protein CASSLTSGRINEQFF.

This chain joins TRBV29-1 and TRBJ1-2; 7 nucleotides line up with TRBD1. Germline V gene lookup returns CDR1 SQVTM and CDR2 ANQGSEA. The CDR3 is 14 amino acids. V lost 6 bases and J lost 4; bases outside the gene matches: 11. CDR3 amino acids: CSVDRDVGVYGYTF. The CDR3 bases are TGCAGCGTAGACAGGGATGTGGGCGTCTATGGCTACACCTTC.

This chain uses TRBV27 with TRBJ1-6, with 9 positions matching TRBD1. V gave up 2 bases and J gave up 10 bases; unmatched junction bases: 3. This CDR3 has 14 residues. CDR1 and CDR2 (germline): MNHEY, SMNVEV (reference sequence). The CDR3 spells CASSLGTGQSPLHF. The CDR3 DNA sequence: TGTGCCAGCAGTTTAGGGACAGGGCAATCACCCCTCCACTTT.

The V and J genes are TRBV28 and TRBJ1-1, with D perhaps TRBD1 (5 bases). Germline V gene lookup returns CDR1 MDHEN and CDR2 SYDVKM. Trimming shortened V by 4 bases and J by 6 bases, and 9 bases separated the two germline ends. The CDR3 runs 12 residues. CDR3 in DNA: TGTGCCAGCAGTTCGGGGACTGCTGAAGCTTTCTTT. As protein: CASSSGTAEAFF.

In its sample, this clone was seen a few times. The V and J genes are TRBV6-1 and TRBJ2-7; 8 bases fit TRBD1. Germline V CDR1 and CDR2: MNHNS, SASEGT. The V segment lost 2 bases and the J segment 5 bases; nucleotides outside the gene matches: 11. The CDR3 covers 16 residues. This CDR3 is CASSEREDRESDEQYF. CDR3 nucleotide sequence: TGTGCCAGCAGTGAAAGGGAGGACAGGGAGAGTGACGAGCAGTACTTC.

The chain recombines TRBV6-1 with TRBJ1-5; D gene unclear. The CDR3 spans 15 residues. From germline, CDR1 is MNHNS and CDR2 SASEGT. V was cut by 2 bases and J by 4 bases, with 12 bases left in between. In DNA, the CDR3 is TGTGCCAGCAGTGAATTGCAGGCTGAGAATCAGCCCCAGCATTTT. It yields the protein CASSELQAENQPQHF.

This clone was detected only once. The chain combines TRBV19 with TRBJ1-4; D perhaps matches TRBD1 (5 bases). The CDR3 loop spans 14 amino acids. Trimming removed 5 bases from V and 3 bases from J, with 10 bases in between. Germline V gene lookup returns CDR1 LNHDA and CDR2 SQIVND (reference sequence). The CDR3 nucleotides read TGTGCCAGTAGTTCGTGGGGGGCTAATGAAAAACTGTTTTTT. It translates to CASSSWGANEKLFF. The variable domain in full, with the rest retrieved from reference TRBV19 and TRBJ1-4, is DGGITQSPKYLFRKEGQNVTLSCEQNLNHDAMYWYRQDPGQGLRLIYYSQIVNDFQKGDIAEGYSVSREKKESFPLTVTSAQKNPTAFYLCASSSWGANEKLFFGSGTQLSVL.

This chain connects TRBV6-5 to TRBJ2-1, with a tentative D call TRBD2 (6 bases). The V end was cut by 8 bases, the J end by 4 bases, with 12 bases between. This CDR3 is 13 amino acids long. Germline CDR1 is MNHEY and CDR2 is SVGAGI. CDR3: CASGRGGYNEQFF. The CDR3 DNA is TGTGCCAGCGGGCGGGGAGGATACAATGAGCAGTTCTTC.

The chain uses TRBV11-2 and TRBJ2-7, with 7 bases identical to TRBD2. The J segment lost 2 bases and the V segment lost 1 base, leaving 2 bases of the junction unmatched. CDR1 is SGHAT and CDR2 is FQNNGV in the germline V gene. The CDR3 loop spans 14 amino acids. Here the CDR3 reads CASSLGGGTYEQYF. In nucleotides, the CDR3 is TGTGCCAGCAGCTTAGGGGGGGGAACCTACGAGCAGTACTTC.

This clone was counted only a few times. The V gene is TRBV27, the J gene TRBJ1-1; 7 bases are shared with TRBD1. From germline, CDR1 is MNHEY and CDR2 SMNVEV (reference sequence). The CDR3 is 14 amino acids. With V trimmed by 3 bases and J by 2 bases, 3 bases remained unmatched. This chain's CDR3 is CASSFHRGNTEAFF. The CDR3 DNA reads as TGTGCCAGCAGTTTTCACAGGGGAAACACTGAAGCTTTCTTT.

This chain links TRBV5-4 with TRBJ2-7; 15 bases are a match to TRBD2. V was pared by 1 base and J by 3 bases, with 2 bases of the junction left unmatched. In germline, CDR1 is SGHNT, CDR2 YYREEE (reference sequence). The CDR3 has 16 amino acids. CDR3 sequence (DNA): TGTGCCAGCAGCTTGCCGGGACTAGCGGGAGGCTACGAGCAGTACTTC. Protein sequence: CASSLPGLAGGYEQYF.

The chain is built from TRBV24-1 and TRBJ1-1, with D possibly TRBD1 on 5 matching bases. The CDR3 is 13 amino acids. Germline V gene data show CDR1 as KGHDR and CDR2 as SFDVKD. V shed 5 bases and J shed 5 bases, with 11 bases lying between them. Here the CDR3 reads CATSAKGLTEAFF. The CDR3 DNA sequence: TGTGCCACCAGTGCTAAGGGGTTGACTGAAGCTTTCTTT.

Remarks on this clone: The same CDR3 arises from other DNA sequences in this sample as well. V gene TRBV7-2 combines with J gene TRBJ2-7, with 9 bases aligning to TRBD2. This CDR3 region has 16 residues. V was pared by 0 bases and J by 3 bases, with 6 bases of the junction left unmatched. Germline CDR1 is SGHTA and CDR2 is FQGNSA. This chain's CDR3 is CASSLAGLAGSYEQYF. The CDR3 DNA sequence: TGTGCCAGCAGCTTAGCGGGGCTAGCGGGGAGCTACGAGCAGTACTTC.

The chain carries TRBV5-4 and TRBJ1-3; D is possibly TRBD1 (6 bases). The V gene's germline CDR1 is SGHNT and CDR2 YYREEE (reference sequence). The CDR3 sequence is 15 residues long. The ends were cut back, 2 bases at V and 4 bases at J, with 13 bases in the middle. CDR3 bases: TGTGCCAGCAGCTTTGCGGGGGGCGCGGGAAACACCATATATTTT. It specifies CASSFAGGAGNTIYF.

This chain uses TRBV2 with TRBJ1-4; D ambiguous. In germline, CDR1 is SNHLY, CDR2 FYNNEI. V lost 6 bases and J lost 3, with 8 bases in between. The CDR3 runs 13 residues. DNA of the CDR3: TGTGCCAGCAGGGGCAGATCTAATGAAAAACTGTTTTTT. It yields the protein CASRGRSNEKLFF.

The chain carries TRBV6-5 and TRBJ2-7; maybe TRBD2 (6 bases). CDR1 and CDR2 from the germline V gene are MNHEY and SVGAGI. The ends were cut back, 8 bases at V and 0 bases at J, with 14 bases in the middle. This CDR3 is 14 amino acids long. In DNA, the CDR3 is TGTGCCAGCGGAGGACGAGCGGGCTCCTACGAGCAGTACTTC. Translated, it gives CASGGRAGSYEQYF.

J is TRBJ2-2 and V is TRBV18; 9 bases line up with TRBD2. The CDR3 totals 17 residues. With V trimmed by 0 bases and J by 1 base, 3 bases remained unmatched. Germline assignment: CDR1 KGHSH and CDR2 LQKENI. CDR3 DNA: TGTGCCAGCTCACCACCGTCACTAGCGGGGAACACCGGGGAGCTGTTTTTT. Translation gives CASSPPSLAGNTGELFF.

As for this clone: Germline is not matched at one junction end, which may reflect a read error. The CDR3: CVSSPPRGNVYNEQFF. CDR3 DNA sequence: TGTGTCAGCTCGCCACCCCGCGGGAATGTCTACAATGAGCAGTTCTTC. The chain has TRBV18 and TRBJ2-1; TRBD2 is a possible D gene (6 bases). The CDR3 contains 16 residues. Germline CDR1 reads KGHSH; CDR2 reads LQKENI. Together with reference TRBV18 and TRBJ2-1, the CDR3 gives the full variable domain: NAGVMQNPRHLVRRRGQEARLRCSPMKGHSHVYWYRQLPEEGLKFMVYLQKENIIDESGMPKERFSAEFPKEGPSILRIQQVVRGDSAAYFCVSSPPRGNVYNEQFFGPGTRLTVL.

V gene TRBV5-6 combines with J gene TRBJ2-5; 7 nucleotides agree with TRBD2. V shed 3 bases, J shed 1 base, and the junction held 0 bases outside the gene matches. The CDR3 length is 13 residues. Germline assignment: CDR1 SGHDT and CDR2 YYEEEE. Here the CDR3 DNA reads TGTGCCAGCAGCTGGGGGGGCCAAGAGACCCAGTACTTC. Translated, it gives CASSWGGQETQYF.

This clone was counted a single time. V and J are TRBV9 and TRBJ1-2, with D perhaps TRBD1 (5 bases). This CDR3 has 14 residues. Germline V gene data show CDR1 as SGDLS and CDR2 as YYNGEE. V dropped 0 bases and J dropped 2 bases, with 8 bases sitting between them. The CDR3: CASSVGQGNYGYTF. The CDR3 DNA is TGTGCCAGCAGCGTAGGCCAGGGCAACTATGGCTACACCTTC.